This TCR beta chain was captured in a study of blood T cell repertoires in COVID-19. Across the study: The United States, Italy and Spain provided the acute and convalescent COVID-19 samples. T cells, B-cell-depleted T cells, or PBMCs supplied cDNA or gDNA.

As originally analysed: Using reference gene primer amplification, nucleated cell counts were estimated. Using immunoSEQ multiplex PCR, the repertoire was profiled, and TCRdb retains in-frame clones only, with some absent. D and trimming were read from the DNA, whereas the V and J calls and clone size are those reported in that table. The data hold 100,000 to 110,000 clones, with just over 90% observed a single time. V was trimmed by 7 bases and J by 3 bases, leaving 10 bases between them. The CDR3 totals 13 residues. The origin of this receptor is a man between 50 and 59 years old with active COVID-19. This rearrangement joins TRBV12-3 or TRBV12-4 to TRBJ2-1, with D hard to call. Sequencing was performed on peripheral blood. The CDR3 nucleotides read TGTGCCAGCACCACCCTCGGCTACAATGAGCAGTTCTTC. This sequence encodes CASTTLGYNEQFF.